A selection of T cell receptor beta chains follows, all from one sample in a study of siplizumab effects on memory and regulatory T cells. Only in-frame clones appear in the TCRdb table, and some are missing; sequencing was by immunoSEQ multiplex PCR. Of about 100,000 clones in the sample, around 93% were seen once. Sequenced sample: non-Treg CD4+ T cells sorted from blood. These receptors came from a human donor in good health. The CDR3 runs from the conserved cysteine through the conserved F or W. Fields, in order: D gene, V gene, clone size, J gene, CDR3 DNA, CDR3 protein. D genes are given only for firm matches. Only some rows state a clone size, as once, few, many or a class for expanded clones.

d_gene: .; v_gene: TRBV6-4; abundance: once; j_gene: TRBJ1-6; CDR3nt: TGTGCCACTATAAAACCGGCCGGCTGTAATTCACCCCTCCACTTT; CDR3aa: CATIKPAGCNSPLHF
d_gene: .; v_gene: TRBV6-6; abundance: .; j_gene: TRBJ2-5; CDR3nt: TGTGCCAGCAGTCAGGGGGCAGGGGGGGTAGAGACCCAGTACTTC; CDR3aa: CASSQGAGGVETQYF
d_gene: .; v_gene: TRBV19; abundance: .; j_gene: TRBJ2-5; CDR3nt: TGTGCCAGTAGTATCGAGTCCCTCCCAGAGACCCAGTACTTC; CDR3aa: CASSIESLPETQYF
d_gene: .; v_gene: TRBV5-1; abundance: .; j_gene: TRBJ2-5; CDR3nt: TGCGCCAGCAGCAAACGGGACTCCTCAAGGGAGACCCAGTACTTC; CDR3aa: CASSKRDSSRETQYF
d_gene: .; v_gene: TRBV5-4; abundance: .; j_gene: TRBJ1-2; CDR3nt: TGTGCCAGCAGCTTGGAACGATTCGTTAACTATGGCTACACCTTC; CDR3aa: CASSLERFVNYGYTF
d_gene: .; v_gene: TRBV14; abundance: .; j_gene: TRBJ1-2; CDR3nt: TGTGCCAGCAGCCAAAGGTTGGGAAACTATGGCTACACCTTC; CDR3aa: CASSQRLGNYGYTF
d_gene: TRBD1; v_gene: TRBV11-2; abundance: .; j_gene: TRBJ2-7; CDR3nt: TGTGCCAGCAGCTCCGGGACAGCCATCTCCTACGAGCAGTACTTC; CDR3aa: CASSSGTAISYEQYF
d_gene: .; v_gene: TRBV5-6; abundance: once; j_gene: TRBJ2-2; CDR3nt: TGTGCCAGCAGCTTCGGGGCGGGTGGCACCGGGGAGCTGTTTTTT; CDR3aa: CASSFGAGGTGELFF
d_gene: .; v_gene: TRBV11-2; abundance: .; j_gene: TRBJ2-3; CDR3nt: TGTGCCAGCAGCCCAATAGATACGCAGTATTTT; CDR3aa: CASSPIDTQYF
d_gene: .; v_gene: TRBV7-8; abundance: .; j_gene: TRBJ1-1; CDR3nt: TGTGCTGCGGGACTTCGGAACACTGAAGCTTTCTTT; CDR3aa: CAAGLRNTEAFF
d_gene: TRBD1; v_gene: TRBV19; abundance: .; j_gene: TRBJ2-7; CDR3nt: TGTGCCAGTAGTATAGAGACAGGGACCTACGAGCAGTACTTC; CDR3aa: CASSIETGTYEQYF
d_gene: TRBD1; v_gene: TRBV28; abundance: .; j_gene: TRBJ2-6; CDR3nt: TGTGCCAGCAGTCCTTGGCCAGACAGGGCCGGGGCCAACGTCCTGACTTTC; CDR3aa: CASSPWPDRAGANVLTF
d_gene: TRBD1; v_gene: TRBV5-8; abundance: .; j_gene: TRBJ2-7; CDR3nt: TGTGCCAGCAGCGGCCGAACAGGGGACGGGCGCTACGAGCAGTACTTC; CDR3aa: CASSGRTGDGRYEQYF
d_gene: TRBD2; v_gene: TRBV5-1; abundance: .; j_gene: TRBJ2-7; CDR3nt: TGCGCCAGCAGCTGGTCTAGCGGGAGCTACGAGCAGTACTTC; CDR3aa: CASSWSSGSYEQYF
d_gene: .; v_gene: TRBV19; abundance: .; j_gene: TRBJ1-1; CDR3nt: TGTGCCAGTAGTTCGAGGACTTCGGGGGCTTTCTTT; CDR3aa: CASSSRTSGAFF
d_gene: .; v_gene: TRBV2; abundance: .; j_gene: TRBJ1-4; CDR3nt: TGTGCCAGCAGTGAAGGGGAGGGATGGGGAACTAATGAAAAACTGTTTTTT; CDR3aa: CASSEGEGWGTNEKLFF
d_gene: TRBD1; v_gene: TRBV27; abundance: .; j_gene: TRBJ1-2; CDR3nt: TGTGCCAGCAGTTTGAGGGGGCCCCATGGCTACACCTTC; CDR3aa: CASSLRGPHGYTF
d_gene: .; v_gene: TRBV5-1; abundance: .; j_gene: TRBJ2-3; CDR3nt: TGCGCCAGCAGCTTACCCACAGATACGCAGTATTTT; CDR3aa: CASSLPTDTQYF
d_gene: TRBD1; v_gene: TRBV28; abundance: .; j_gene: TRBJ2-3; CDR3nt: TGTGCCAGCAGTTTACCCGACAGGGTAGGAGGAGATACGCAGTATTTT; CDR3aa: CASSLPDRVGGDTQYF
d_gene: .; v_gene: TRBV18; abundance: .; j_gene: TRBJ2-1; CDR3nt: TGTGCCAGCGCACCTCCTAGAGGACCAAACTACAATGAGCAGTTCTTC; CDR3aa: CASAPPRGPNYNEQFF
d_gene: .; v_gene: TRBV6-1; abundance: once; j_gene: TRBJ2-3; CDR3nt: TGTGCCAGCAGTGAAGCGTTCAGTTTCGGCGGGGCTAGCACAGATACGCAGTATTTT; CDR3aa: CASSEAFSFGGASTDTQYF
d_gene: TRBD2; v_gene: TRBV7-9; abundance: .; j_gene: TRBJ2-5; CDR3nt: TGTGCCAGCAGCTTTACTAGCGGGCCTCAAGAGACCCAGTACTTC; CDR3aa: CASSFTSGPQETQYF
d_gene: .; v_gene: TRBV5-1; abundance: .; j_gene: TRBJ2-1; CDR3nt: TGCGCCAGCAGCTCCGTCGGGGAGGCGTTAGATGAGCAGTTCTTC; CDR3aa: CASSSVGEALDEQFF
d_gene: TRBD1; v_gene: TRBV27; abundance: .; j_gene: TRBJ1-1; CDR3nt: TGTGCCAGCAGTTCCCGGACAGGAAACACTGAAGCTTTCTTT; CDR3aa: CASSSRTGNTEAFF
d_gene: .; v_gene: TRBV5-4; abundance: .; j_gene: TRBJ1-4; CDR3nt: TGTGCCAGCAGCCCGGACATAAAAGGGGGTGAAAAACTGTTTTTT; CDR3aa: CASSPDIKGGEKLFF
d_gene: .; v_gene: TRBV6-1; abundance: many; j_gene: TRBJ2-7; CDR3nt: TGTGCCACGTCCTTAATCAACTACGAGCAGTACTTC; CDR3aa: CATSLINYEQYF
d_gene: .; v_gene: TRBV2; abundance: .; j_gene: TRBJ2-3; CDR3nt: TGTGCCAGCAGTGAACGACCGTCATCAGATACGCAGTATTTT; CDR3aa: CASSERPSSDTQYF
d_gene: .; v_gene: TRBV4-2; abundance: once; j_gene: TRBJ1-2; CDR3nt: TGTGCCAGCAGCCAAGGGACTCCTAACTATGGCTACACCTTC; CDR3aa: CASSQGTPNYGYTF
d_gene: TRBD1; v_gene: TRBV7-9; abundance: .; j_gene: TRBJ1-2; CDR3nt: TGTGCCAGCAGCTTAGAGGGACAGGCGTTCTATGGCTACACCTTC; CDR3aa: CASSLEGQAFYGYTF
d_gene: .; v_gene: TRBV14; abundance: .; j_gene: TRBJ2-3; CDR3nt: TGTGCCAGCAGCCGAGTCCGGGACTCCCAGCATCCAGATACGCAGTATTTT; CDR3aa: CASSRVRDSQHPDTQYF
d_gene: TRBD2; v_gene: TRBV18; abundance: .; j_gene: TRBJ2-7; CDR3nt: TGTGCCAGCTCACTCCGACTAGCGGGAGACCCCTACGAGCAGTACTTC; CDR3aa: CASSLRLAGDPYEQYF